This TCR beta chain was retrieved from a study of blood T cell repertoires in COVID-19. For the study at large: PBMCs, B-cell-depleted T cells, or T cells provided the cDNA or gDNA that made up the material.

Adults between roughly 18 and 89 years of age took part from 24 US areas. Symptom resolution, clearance, or two negative PCRs marked the recovered donors of Cohort 3. Original data processing: How many nucleated cells were present was estimated from reference gene primer amplification. TCRdb's table, derived via immunoSEQ multiplex PCR, lists solely in-frame clones and lacks some. V, J and clone size reflect that table, while D and trimming were determined from the DNA. Of about 330,000 clones in the sample, approximately 89% were seen once. Germline CDR1 reads MNHNS; CDR2 reads SASEGT. CDR3 size: 16 residues. The ends were cut back, 3 bases at V and 5 bases at J, with 19 bases in the middle.

The chain combines TRBV6-1 with TRBJ1-1; D is possibly TRBD1 (6 bases). The sample taken for sequencing was PBMCs or T cells enriched from blood (not recorded which). The TCR sequence derives from a man younger than 40 who had recovered from COVID-19. CDR3 DNA sequence: TGTGCCAGCAGTGACCCCGGGGGGGCAAGGGGAACTGAAGCTTTCTTT. It yields the protein CASSDPGGARGTEAFF.